A selection of T cell receptor beta chains follows, all from one sample in a study of early T cells in non-severe SARS-CoV-2 infection. A single record per CDR3 protein comes from TCRdb applying MiXCR to the 5' RACE reads. The sample includes under 90,000 distinct CDR3 sequences, 12% to 15% of them seen just once. The sequenced material came from whole blood. The source of these receptors is an adult who was a healthcare worker with PCR-confirmed SARS-CoV-2 infection or an uninfected control (not recorded which). CDR3s include the opening cysteine and the closing phenylalanine or tryptophan. D genes are given only for firm matches. Only some rows state a clone size, as once, few, many or a class for expanded clones.

D gene	V gene	clone size	J gene	CDR3 protein	CDR3 DNA
-	TRBV11-2	many	TRBJ1-2	CASSPTRDYGYTF	TGTGCCAGCAGCCCCACAAGAGACTATGGCTACACCTTC
-	TRBV10-2	-	TRBJ2-7	CASRQSYEQYF	TGCGCCAGCAGACAGTCCTACGAGCAGTACTTC
TRBD2	TRBV4-1	many	TRBJ2-1	CASSQVAASGGRNNEQFF	TGCGCCAGCAGCCAAGTCGCGGCTAGCGGGGGCCGCAACAATGAGCAGTTCTTC
-	TRBV5-1	-	TRBJ2-1	CASSSGTEPYNEQFF	TGCGCCAGCAGCTCCGGGACGGAGCCCTACAATGAGCAGTTCTTC
TRBD2	TRBV7-2	few	TRBJ2-2	CASSLWGGGRTGELFF	TGTGCCAGCAGCTTATGGGGCGGGGGACGCACCGGGGAGCTGTTTTTT
-	TRBV28	-	TRBJ2-7	CASRVFREGEQYF	TGTGCCAGCAGGGTTTTTAGGGAAGGGGAGCAGTACTTC
TRBD1	TRBV6-5	many	TRBJ2-1	CASSRQGTYNEQFF	TGTGCCAGCAGTAGACAGGGTACCTACAATGAGCAGTTCTTC
-	TRBV5-4	-	TRBJ1-2	CASSFTGYGYTF	TGTGCCAGCAGCTTTACAGGCTATGGCTACACCTTC
-	TRBV13	few	TRBJ1-3	CASSLIQGSGNTIYF	TGTGCCAGCAGCTTGATACAGGGCTCTGGAAACACCATATATTTT
TRBD1	TRBV20-1	-	TRBJ1-1	CRGDSQNEAFF	TGCAGGGGGGACAGCCAAAATGAAGCTTTCTTT
-	TRBV7-9	few	TRBJ1-2	CASTPGQSYGYTF	TGTGCCAGCACCCCCGGACAGAGCTATGGCTACACCTTC
-	TRBV4-2	-	TRBJ1-2	CASSLSRYGYTF	TGTGCCAGCAGCCTTTCGCGGTATGGCTACACCTTC
-	TRBV5-6	-	TRBJ1-1	CASSPGPRGTEAFF	TGTGCCAGCAGCCCGGGACCCCGGGGCACTGAAGCTTTCTTT
-	TRBV6-1	-	TRBJ1-1	CASSRRENTEAFF	TGTGCCAGCAGCCGCCGAGAGAACACTGAAGCTTTCTTT
-	TRBV9	-	TRBJ2-7	CASGGTYEQYF	TGTGCCAGCGGAGGGACATACGAGCAGTACTTC
-	TRBV28	many	TRBJ2-7	CASSLYSYEQYF	TGTGCCAGCAGTTTATACAGCTACGAGCAGTACTTC
-	TRBV11-1	few	TRBJ2-1	CASSPSTSSYNEQFF	TGTGCCAGCAGCCCTAGCACCAGCTCCTACAATGAGCAGTTCTTC